The sequence of this TCR beta chain was determined in a study of T-cell memory formation after mild COVID-19. 5'RACE, which relied on constant-segment primers, yielded TCR alpha and TCR beta cDNA libraries carrying sample barcodes and UMIs. Each CDR3 protein gets one entry after TCRdb re-called the 5' RACE reads with MiXCR. This sample has around 430,000 distinct CDR3 sequences, with about a sixth found just once. Whole-study results and caveats: Clones from the second wave (peaking day 37) had unconfirmed SARS-CoV-2 specificity. Among clones contracting day 15 to 85, CD4/CD8 was balanced, whereas later expanders leaned CD4+.

Concerning this clonotype: What it binds is not known.

Sequenced: PBMCs or a T cell subset sorted from them (not recorded which). The clonotype originates from a man aged 18-30 years who had mild COVID-19 (a few samples of this study predate the infection). Cell type and time point are not known.

This CDR3 is CASKISGGSTDTQYF. The CDR3 DNA reads as TGCGCCAGCAAGATCAGCGGGGGGAGCACAGATACGCAGTATTTT. This chain links TRBV5-1 with TRBJ2-3, with TRBD2 identical over 9 bases. Looked up from germline, CDR1 is SGHRS and CDR2 is YFSETQ. The ends lost 6 bases at V and 0 bases at J; junction bases unmatched: 5. This CDR3 spans 15 amino acids.